The source of this TCR beta chain is a study of T cells in Graves' hyperthyroidism and ophthalmopathy. The study, taken as a whole, reports: Ophthalmopathy onset followed model prediction by a median approximately six months. Appearing also in blood were most of the thyroid clonotypes expanded above 0.001.

Patients showing uncontrolled infection, other autoimmune disease, pregnancy or lactation were ineligible. Each diagnosis drew on symptoms, thyroxine, TRAb, thyroid ultrasound and orbital computed tomography findings. This CDR3 region has 15 residues. Germline CDR1 reads MNHNS; CDR2 reads SASEGT. Between the trimmed V and J ends, which lost 6 bases and 7 bases, there was a span of 16 bases. Amplification of TCR beta CDR3 regions was performed using RNA transcripts as template. The TCR CDR3 first-round RT-PCR relied on the HTBI primer set. TCRdb reprocessed the multiplex PCR reads via MiXCR and lists one record per CDR3 protein. The table includes over 300,000 distinct CDR3 sequences, over 11% detected once. This clonotype was seen only a few times. Its matching antigen is unknown.

The clonotype comes from a woman in her fifties or sixties with Graves' hyperthyroidism. Sequencing was performed on blood. The chain is built from TRBV6-1 and TRBJ1-6, with D possibly matching TRBD1 (5 bases). CDR3 nucleotide sequence: TGTGCCAGCAGCCCCCCCACAGGAGAGAATTCACCCCTCCACTTT. The encoded protein is CASSPPTGENSPLHF.